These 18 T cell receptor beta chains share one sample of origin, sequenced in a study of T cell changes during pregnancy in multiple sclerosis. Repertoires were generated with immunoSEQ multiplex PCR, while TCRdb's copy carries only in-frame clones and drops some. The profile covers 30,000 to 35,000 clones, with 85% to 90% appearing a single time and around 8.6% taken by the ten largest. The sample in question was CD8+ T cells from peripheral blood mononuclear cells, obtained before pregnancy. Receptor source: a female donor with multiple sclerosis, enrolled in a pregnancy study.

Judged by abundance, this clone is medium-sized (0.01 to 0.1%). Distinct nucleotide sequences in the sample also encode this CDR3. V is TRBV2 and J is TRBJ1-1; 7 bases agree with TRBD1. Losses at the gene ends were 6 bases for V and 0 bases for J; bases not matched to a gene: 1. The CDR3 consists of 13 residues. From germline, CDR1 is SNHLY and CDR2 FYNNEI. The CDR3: CASRGQLNTEAFF. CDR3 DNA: TGTGCCAGCAGGGGACAGCTGAACACTGAAGCTTTCTTT.

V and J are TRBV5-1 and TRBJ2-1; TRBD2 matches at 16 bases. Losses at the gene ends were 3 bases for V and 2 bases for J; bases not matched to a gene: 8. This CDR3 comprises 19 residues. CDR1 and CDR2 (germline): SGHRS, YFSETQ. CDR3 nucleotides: TGCGCCAGCAGCTACGAAGGGACTAGCGGGGGGGCGGCCTACAATGAGCAGTTCTTC. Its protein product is CASSYEGTSGGAAYNEQFF.

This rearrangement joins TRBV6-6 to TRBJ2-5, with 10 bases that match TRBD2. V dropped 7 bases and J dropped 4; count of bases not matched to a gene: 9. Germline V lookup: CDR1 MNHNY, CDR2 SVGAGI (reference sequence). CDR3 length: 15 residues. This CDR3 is CASTFSSGGGETQYF. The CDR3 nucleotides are TGTGCCAGCACCTTCTCTAGCGGGGGAGGAGAGACCCAGTACTTC.

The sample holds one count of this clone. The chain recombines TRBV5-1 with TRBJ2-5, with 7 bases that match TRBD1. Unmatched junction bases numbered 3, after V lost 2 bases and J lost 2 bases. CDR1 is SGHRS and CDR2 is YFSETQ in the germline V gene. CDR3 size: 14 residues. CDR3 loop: CASSFMGQQETQYF. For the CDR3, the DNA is TGCGCCAGCAGCTTCATGGGACAGCAAGAGACCCAGTACTTC.

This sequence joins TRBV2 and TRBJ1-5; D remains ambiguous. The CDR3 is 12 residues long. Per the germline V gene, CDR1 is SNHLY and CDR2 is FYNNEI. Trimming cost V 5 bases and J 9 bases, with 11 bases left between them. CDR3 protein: CASSRADLPQHF. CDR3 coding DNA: TGTGCCAGCAGTAGAGCCGATCTGCCCCAGCATTTT.

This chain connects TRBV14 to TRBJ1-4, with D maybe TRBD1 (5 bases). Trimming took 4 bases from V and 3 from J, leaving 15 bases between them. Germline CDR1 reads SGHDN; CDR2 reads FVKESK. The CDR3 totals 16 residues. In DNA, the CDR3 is TGTGCCAGCAGCCCCATCTGGGGGGAATCTAATGAAAAACTGTTTTTT. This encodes CASSPIWGESNEKLFF. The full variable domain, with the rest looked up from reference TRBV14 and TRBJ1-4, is EAGVTQFPSHSVIEKGQTVTLRCDPISGHDNLYWYRRVMGKEIKFLLHFVKESKQDESGMPNNRFLAERTGGTYSTLKVQPAELEDSGVYFCASSPIWGESNEKLFFGSGTQLSVL.

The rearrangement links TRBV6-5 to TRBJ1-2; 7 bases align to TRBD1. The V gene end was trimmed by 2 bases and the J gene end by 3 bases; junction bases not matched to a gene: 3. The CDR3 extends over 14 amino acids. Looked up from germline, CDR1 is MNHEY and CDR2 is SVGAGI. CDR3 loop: CASSYAGGDYGYTF. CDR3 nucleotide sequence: TGTGCCAGCAGTTACGCAGGGGGAGACTATGGCTACACCTTC.

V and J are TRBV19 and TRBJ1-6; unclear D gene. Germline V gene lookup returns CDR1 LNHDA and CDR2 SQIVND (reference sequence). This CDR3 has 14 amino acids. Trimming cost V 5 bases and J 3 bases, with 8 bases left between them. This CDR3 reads CASSFQIYNSPLHF. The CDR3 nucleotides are TGTGCCAGTAGTTTCCAGATCTATAATTCACCCCTCCACTTT.

CDR3 residues: CASSYRGSSYNSPLHF. CDR3 coding DNA: TGTGCCAGCAGTTACCGGGGGAGCTCCTATAATTCACCCCTCCACTTT. The rearrangement joins TRBV6-6 to TRBJ1-6; D might be TRBD1 (5 bases). Trimming removed 2 bases from V and 0 bases from J, with 8 bases in between. The CDR3 sequence is 16 residues long. Germline V gives CDR1 MNHNY, CDR2 SVGAGI (reference sequence).

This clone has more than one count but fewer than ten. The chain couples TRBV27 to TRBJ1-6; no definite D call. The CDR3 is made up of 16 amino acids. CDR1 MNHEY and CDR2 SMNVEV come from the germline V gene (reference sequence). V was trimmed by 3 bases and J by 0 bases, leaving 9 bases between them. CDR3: CASSFARLSYNSPLHF. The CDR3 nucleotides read TGTGCCAGCAGTTTCGCCAGGCTCTCCTATAATTCACCCCTCCACTTT.

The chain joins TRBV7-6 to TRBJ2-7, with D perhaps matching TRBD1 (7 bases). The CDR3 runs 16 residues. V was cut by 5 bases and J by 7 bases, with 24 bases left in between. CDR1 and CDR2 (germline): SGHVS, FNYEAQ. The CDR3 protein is CASSLRAGQSLGEQYF. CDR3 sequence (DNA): TGTGCCAGCAGCCTAAGGGCGGGACAGTCATTAGGAGAGCAGTACTTC.

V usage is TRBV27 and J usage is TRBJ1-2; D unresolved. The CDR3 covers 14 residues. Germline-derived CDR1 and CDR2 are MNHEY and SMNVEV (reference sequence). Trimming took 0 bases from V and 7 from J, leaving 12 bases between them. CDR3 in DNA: TGTGCCAGCAGTTTATCCGGCCTCCGGGGTGGCTACACCTTC. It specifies CASSLSGLRGGYTF.

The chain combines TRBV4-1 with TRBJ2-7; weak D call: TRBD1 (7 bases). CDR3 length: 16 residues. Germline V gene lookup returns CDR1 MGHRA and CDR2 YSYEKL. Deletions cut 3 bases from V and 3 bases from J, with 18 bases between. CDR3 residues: CASSQRGPGGNYEQYF. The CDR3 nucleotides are TGCGCCAGCAGCCAGAGGGGGCCCGGAGGGAACTACGAGCAGTACTTC.

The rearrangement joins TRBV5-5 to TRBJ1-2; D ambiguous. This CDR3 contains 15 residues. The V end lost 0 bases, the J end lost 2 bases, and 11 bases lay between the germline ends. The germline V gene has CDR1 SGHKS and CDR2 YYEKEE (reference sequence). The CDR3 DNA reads TGTGCCAGCAGCTTGGCGGGATTTCCCAACTATGGCTACACCTTC. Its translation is CASSLAGFPNYGYTF. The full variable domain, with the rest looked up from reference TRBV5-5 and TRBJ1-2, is DAGVTQSPTHLIKTRGQQVTLRCSPISGHKSVSWYQQVLGQGPQFIFQYYEKEERGRGNFPDRFSARQFPNYSSELNVNALLLGDSALYLCASSLAGFPNYGYTFGSGTRLTVV.

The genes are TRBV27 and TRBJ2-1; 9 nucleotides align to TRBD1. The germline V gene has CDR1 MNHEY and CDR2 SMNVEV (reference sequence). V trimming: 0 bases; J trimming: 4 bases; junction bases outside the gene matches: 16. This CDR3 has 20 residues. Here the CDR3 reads CASSLSQSTGGAGRYNEQFF. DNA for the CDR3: TGTGCCAGCAGTTTATCGCAGTCAACAGGGGGCGCGGGGAGATACAATGAGCAGTTCTTC.

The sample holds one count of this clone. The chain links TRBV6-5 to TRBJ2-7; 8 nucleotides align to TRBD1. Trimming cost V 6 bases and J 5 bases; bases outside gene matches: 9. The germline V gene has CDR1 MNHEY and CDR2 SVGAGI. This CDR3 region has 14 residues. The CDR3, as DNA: TGTGCCAGCAGCCATGGACAGGGTTTCGACGAGCAGTACTTC. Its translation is CASSHGQGFDEQYF.

CDR3 bases: TGTGCCAGTAGGAGACAGGGTCATCCCAATCACGAGCAGTACTTC. Its protein is CASRRQGHPNHEQYF. The V gene is TRBV19, the J gene TRBJ2-7; TRBD1 matches 7 bases. CDR3 length: 15 residues. The germline gives CDR1 LNHDA, CDR2 SQIVND (reference sequence). V was clipped by 6 bases and J by 5 bases; unmatched bases: 13.

The CDR3 DNA sequence: TGTGCCAGCACCCGACTAGAGAATGAGCAGTTCTTC. Encoded protein: CASTRLENEQFF. The genes are TRBV2 and TRBJ2-1; possible D gene TRBD2, 6 bases. Germline values: CDR1 SNHLY, CDR2 FYNNEI. The CDR3 spans 12 residues. V gave up 7 bases and J gave up 7 bases, with 11 bases separating them. The variable domain in full, completed from reference TRBV2 and TRBJ2-1, reads EPEVTQTPSHQVTQMGQEVILRCVPISNHLYFYWYRQILGQKVEFLVSFYNNEISEKSEIFDDQFSVERPDGSNFTLKIRSTKLEDSAMYFCASTRLENEQFFGPGTRLTVL.